This TCR beta chain emerged from a study of OX40 agonist ivuxolimab in advanced cancers. As for the study in general: Dosing consisted of intravenous ivuxolimab at 0.01 to 10 mg/kg every 2 weeks. Three patients got partial responses; one had hepatocellular carcinoma and two had cutaneous melanoma.

Only in-frame clones appear in the TCRdb table, and some are missing; sequencing was by immunoSEQ multiplex PCR. Of about 120,000 clones listed, 90% to 95% are singletons. CDR1 is MNHNS and CDR2 is SASEGT in the germline V gene. The CDR3 sequence is 16 residues long. J was trimmed by 7 bases and V by 2 bases; bases with no gene match: 8. Autoimmune disease history or systemic immunosuppression meant exclusion. Material: CD4+ or CD8+ T cells sorted from blood, obtained in a trial of the OX40 agonist ivuxolimab. The chain couples TRBV6-1 to TRBJ1-5, with 10 positions matching TRBD1. The source of this sequence is an adult with an advanced solid tumor such as melanoma, head and neck, liver or kidney cancer. CDR3 residues: CASSETRTGGSQPQHF. Here the CDR3 DNA reads TGTGCCAGCAGTGAAACACGGACAGGGGGTAGCCAGCCCCAGCATTTT.